The clone carrying this T cell receptor beta chain was seen more than once but under ten times. Its antigen is not known. A second PCR of roughly 7 to 11 cycles used a sample-barcoded 5' primer and a J-beta primer mix. TCRdb analysed the 5' RACE reads with MiXCR anew, one entry per CDR3 protein. The repertoire holds some 1.8 million distinct CDR3 sequences, with approximately 39% as singletons. Ranging in age from about 6 to 100, the donors were healthy Caucasian individuals from Russia. These data are taken from a study of blood T cells in healthy people across ages. This CDR3 region has 13 residues. The V gene lost 5 bases and the J gene lost 4 bases, with 8 bases spanning the gap. Germline V lookup: CDR1 KGHDR, CDR2 SFDVKD. Points from the study as a whole: It was held that diversity estimates obtained from one million T cells represented underestimates. Strongly correlated with naive T cell percentage was TCR beta diversity.

This chain connects TRBV24-1 to TRBJ2-1, with D perhaps TRBD1 (6 bases). Sequenced: blood. The receptor was derived from a human donor in good health. CDR3 protein: CATSGQEYNEQFF. The CDR3, as DNA: TGTGCCACCAGTGGACAGGAGTACAATGAGCAGTTCTTC.